Following are 4 T cell receptor beta chains from one sample sequenced in a study of T-cell reconstitution after alpha-beta-depleted transplantation in children. The TCRbeta library was prepared with unique molecular identifiers. One entry per CDR3 protein, called by TCRdb with MiXCR from the PCR reads. The sample shows roughly 500,000 distinct CDR3 sequences, around 18% of them seen only once. The sample here was PBMCs from the stem cell graft donor, taken from the stem cell graft. These receptors came from a human donor who donated a stem cell graft to a child with acute lymphoblastic leukemia.

Only a few counts were recorded for this clonotype. The chain has TRBV27 and TRBJ2-1, with 8 bases matching TRBD1. The junction had 17 bases not matched to a gene; V was cut back by 4 bases and J by 0 bases. CDR3 length equals 20 residues. The germline gives CDR1 MNHEY, CDR2 SMNVEV (reference sequence). CDR3 DNA sequence: TGTGCCAGCAGTTCGCCCTCCGCAGGGGGCCGGGGGACCTCCTACAATGAGCAGTTCTTC. Translating it yields CASSSPSAGGRGTSYNEQFF.

The genes are TRBV20-1 and TRBJ2-1; unclear D gene. The V end lost 0 bases, the J end lost 5 bases, and 26 bases lay between the germline ends. The germline CDR1 and CDR2 sequences are DFQATT and SNEGSKA (reference sequence). This CDR3 comprises 19 residues. Here the CDR3 reads CSAREIRSLGKRSDNEQFF. The CDR3 coding sequence is TGCAGTGCTAGAGAGATTCGGTCCCTTGGGAAGAGGAGCGACAATGAGCAGTTCTTC.

In its sample, this clonotype was seen a few times. The V call is TRBV19, the J call TRBJ2-3; tentatively, D is TRBD1 (6 bases). CDR3 length equals 14 residues. V lost 2 bases and J lost 0, with 6 bases in between. The germline CDR1 and CDR2 sequences are LNHDA and SQIVND (reference sequence). CDR3 in amino acids: CASSITGSTDTQYF. DNA of the CDR3: TGTGCCAGTAGTATAACAGGGAGCACAGATACGCAGTATTTT.

The genes are TRBV3-1 and TRBJ2-1, with TRBD2 matching over 12 bases. Germline V gives CDR1 LGHDT, CDR2 YNNKEL (reference sequence). V was pared by 4 bases and J by 5 bases, with 9 bases of the junction left unmatched. The CDR3 has 17 residues. CDR3 sequence (DNA): TGTGCCAGCAGCCGGCGACTAGCGGGAGCACCGGACAATGAGCAGTTCTTC. It translates to CASSRRLAGAPDNEQFF.